This T cell receptor (beta chain) was captured in a study of CD8 T cells in ankylosing spondylitis. Quantitative barcoded 5'-RACE was used to prepare TCR beta libraries. One entry per CDR3 protein results from TCRdb running MiXCR on the 5' RACE reads. In the table there are approximately 400,000 distinct CDR3 sequences, roughly a quarter of which are singletons. Findings and limits, study-wide: Matched ankylosing spondylitis synovial fluid reportedly contained a significantly enriched population of disease-linked clones. Blood of patients with ankylosing spondylitis appeared to be characterized by a TCR beta motif of seven or eight highly homologous variants. Some of the motif variants had earlier been found in reactive arthritis patients' fluid and blood.

About this clonotype itself: Its cognate antigen is unknown.

The CDR3 sequence is 17 residues long. V gave up 0 bases and J gave up 0 bases; unmatched junction bases: 4. CDR1 and CDR2 (germline): SGHRS, YFSETQ. The clonotype was recovered from a male donor with ankylosing spondylitis. The chain couples TRBV5-1 to TRBJ2-5; 11 bases map to TRBD2. Sequencing was done on a sample of blood, either unsorted or a sorted T cell fraction (not recorded which). DNA of the CDR3: TGCGCCAGCAGCTTGGCCCCACTAGCGGGAGACCAAGAGACCCAGTACTTC. Its translation is CASSLAPLAGDQETQYF.